This T cell receptor beta chain stems from a study of spatial heterogeneity in lung cancer. TCRdb re-called the 5' RACE reads with MiXCR, one entry per CDR3 protein. The sample carries about 26,000 distinct CDR3 sequences, around 13% recorded once. After removal of 7 bases from V and 6 bases from J, the junction contained 15 bases not matched to a gene. This CDR3 has 17 amino acids. Time point reported: sample taken at primary tumor resection. In each case, whole RNA from tumor, nontumor lung or frozen PBMC was sequenced unsorted. Samples came from roughly 75 TRACERx patients with untreated early-stage lung cancer. The table lists this clonotype with many counts.

The chain recombines TRBV12-3 or TRBV12-4 with TRBJ1-1, with TRBD1 identical over 12 bases. The sequence was collected from a female donor with early-stage non-small cell lung cancer. This material consisted of PBMCs, taken at surgery. DNA of the CDR3: TGTGCCAGCAATACTACACCGGGACAGGGGGCGGTTGCTGAAGCTTTCTTT. Its protein is CASNTTPGQGAVAEAFF.